These T cell receptor beta chains were read from a single sample in a study of shared clonotypes between healthy human individuals. Clones were sequenced by immunoSEQ multiplex PCR, and TCRdb holds only the in-frame ones, with some missing. The repertoire holds 170,000 or so clones, 66% seen once, with about 10% in the top ten. Input material: memory CD4+ T cells sorted from blood. The receptor source for this set is a man under 40 in good health. Both conserved end residues are trimmed from each CDR3. The order of the fields is V gene, CDR3 length, clone size, J gene, CDR3 protein. Expanded clones get a size class; other rows say once, few or many, or leave the size out.

TRBV7-9	12	once	TRBJ2-6	ASSSTGTARVLT
TRBV7-2	12	few	TRBJ2-7	ASSRSGASYEQY
TRBV5-1	10	few	TRBJ2-7	ASSPPADEQY
TRBV5-1	13	-	TRBJ2-3	ASSADFPAPDTQY
TRBV7-8	11	-	TRBJ1-1	ASSLGTNTEAF
TRBV28	14	few	TRBJ1-1	ASSFLLTGRGTEAF
TRBV5-1	13	-	TRBJ2-1	ASSLGLADYNEQF
TRBV25-1	10	once	TRBJ2-2	ASRRNTGELF
TRBV7-7	12	-	TRBJ2-2	ASSLGLAAGELF
TRBV18	12	few	TRBJ2-1	ASSPPDSYNEQF
TRBV5-1	13	-	TRBJ1-2	ASSLATDTNYGYT
TRBV10-3	12	medium-sized	TRBJ1-1	AIRTDILNTEAF
TRBV5-1	15	-	TRBJ2-7	ASRGSSGSWATYEQY
TRBV7-4	13	-	TRBJ2-2	ASSLRELIAGELF
TRBV5-8	13	many	TRBJ2-6	ASSLLSPGANVLT
TRBV28	12	-	TRBJ2-1	ASSFQGDINEQF
TRBV5-6	12	-	TRBJ2-3	ASSNGAGTDTQY
TRBV5-6	11	-	TRBJ2-1	ASSLRDSREQF
TRBV5-4	12	many	TRBJ1-1	ASSTTGKNTEAF
TRBV7-2	15	few	TRBJ1-2	ASSSLPTTLLSYGYT
TRBV28	11	-	TRBJ2-5	ASGTGYQETQY
TRBV15	10	-	TRBJ2-2	ATSRVPGELF
TRBV9	17	-	TRBJ2-3	ASSPRRLAGAINTDTQY
TRBV5-6	13	once	TRBJ2-7	ASSLVGLQNYEQY
TRBV29-1	10	few	TRBJ2-5	SVFAGGETQY
TRBV7-9	10	-	TRBJ2-3	ASTDSGDTQY
TRBV20-1	9	-	TRBJ1-5	SARGQEPQH
TRBV11-1	17	-	TRBJ2-6	ASRPGTGVTLSGANVLT
TRBV4-2	14	-	TRBJ2-7	ASSQDTGLASYEQY
TRBV4-3	13	-	TRBJ2-7	ASSQGSGASYEQY
TRBV6-1	13	-	TRBJ1-2	ASSPGTGGNYGYT
TRBV4-2	15	-	TRBJ2-6	ASSLQDSGSGANVLT
TRBV10-2	12	few	TRBJ2-7	ASLRDRASYEQY
TRBV11-3	11	-	TRBJ2-7	ASSERQGYEQY
TRBV28	10	-	TRBJ2-7	ASSLPGGEQY
TRBV4-2	12	-	TRBJ2-7	ASSQEKVSYEQY
TRBV4-1	12	-	TRBJ1-2	ASSQRDRGVGYT
TRBV19	14	-	TRBJ2-7	ASSGYGQTGAYEQY
TRBV7-3	12	few	TRBJ2-2	ASSLRVNTGELF
TRBV11-2	13	-	TRBJ2-2	ASSARDTYTGELF
TRBV5-4	13	once	TRBJ2-1	ASSLGGGSSNEQF
TRBV5-1	12	-	TRBJ1-1	ASFAGTSNTEAF
TRBV28	14	-	TRBJ2-1	ASRAPDRVLRNEQF
TRBV7-8	11	-	TRBJ2-7	ASSLVVGLEQY
TRBV5-4	12	-	TRBJ2-2	ASRLAGAGEELF
TRBV10-2	14	-	TRBJ2-3	ASSDETGGTTDTQY
TRBV6-1	11	few	TRBJ1-2	ASSVTRDYGYT
TRBV20-1	9	few	TRBJ2-7	SANRIHEQY
TRBV5-6	12	-	TRBJ1-1	ASSLGGRDTEAF